This T cell receptor beta chain was recorded in a study of blood T cell repertoires in COVID-19. Measured with immunoSEQ multiplex PCR; TCRdb has only the in-frame clones, and not every one. The sample yields approximately 500,000 clones, 85% to 90% seen once. Followed longitudinally, the Seattle patients had been enrolled during active infection. Looked up from germline, CDR1 is LNHDA and CDR2 is SQIVND (reference sequence). The V end was cut by 10 bases, the J end by 8 bases, with 17 bases between. There are 12 residues in the CDR3. The sequenced material came from peripheral blood. The chain employs TRBV19 and TRBJ1-2; perhaps TRBD1 as D (6 bases). The clonotype originates from a woman aged 45 to 65 with COVID-19, enrolled during active disease. The CDR3 loop is CATLTGPQGYTF. The DNA for the CDR3 is TGTGCCACCCTGACAGGCCCCCAGGGCTACACCTTC.